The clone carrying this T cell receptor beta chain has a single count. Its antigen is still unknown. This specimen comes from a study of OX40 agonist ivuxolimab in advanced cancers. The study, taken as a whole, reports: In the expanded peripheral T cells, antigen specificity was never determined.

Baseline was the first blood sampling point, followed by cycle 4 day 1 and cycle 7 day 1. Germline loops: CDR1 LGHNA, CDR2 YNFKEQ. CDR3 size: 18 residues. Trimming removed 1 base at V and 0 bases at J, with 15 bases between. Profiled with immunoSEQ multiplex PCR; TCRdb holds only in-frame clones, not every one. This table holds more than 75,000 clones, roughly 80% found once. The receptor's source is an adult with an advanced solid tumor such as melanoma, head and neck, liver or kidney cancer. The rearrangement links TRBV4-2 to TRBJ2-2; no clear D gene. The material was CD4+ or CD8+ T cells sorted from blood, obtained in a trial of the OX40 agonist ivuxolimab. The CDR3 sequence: CASSQVAPGLANTGELFF. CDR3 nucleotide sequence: TGTGCCAGCAGCCAAGTGGCACCGGGCCTAGCGAACACCGGGGAGCTGTTTTTT.